This T cell receptor beta chain was identified in a study of response to subunit inactivated influenza vaccine. Whole-study findings and limits: Authors suggested few new T cells are recruited by each seasonal influenza vaccination.

TCRdb redid the calling of the RT-PCR reads with MiXCR, one entry per CDR3 protein. The repertoire includes some 800,000 distinct CDR3 sequences, approximately 21% of them detected once, and roughly 10% sits in the top ten. About this clonotype: Antigen specificity is unknown.

Germline V gives CDR1 SQVTM, CDR2 ANQGSEA. Trimming took off 3 bases at V and 4 bases at J, with 15 bases between the two ends. This CDR3 contains 15 residues. This receptor was taken from a man aged 45 to 65 who received an inactivated influenza vaccine. The chain combines TRBV29-1 with TRBJ2-2, with D perhaps matching TRBD2 (6 bases). Sequenced here: PBMCs from blood, sampled around 5 days after vaccination. CDR3 sequence: CSVDLAGYGTGELFF. The CDR3 coding sequence is TGCAGCGTTGACCTGGCGGGGTACGGCACCGGGGAGCTGTTTTTT.